Below, 21 T cell receptor beta chains from the same sample are listed, as sequenced in a study of CD8+CD57+ T cells in acquired aplastic anemia. Patients picked for sequencing had shown CD8+CD57+ cell expansion detected by flow cytometry. Profiles of TCR beta VDJ and CDR3 were generated from a genomic DNA template. TCRdb independently ran MiXCR on the reads; one entry per CDR3 protein. Here the sample spans 150,000 to 200,000 distinct CDR3 sequences, roughly 50% being singletons. Material for sequencing was sorted CD4+, CD8+, or CD8+CD57+ T cells (not recorded which) from PBMCs. These receptors were taken from a human donor with aplastic anemia.

The chain is built from TRBV29-1 and TRBJ2-5; D is ambiguous. From germline, CDR1 is SQVTM and CDR2 ANQGSEA. This CDR3 region has 11 residues. V gave up 4 bases and J gave up 0 bases, with 3 bases separating them. In nucleotides, the CDR3 is TGCAGCGTTGGGTACCAAGAGACCCAGTACTTC. It specifies CSVGYQETQYF.

In its sample, this clonotype was seen a few times. The chain couples TRBV29-1 to TRBJ1-6, with D perhaps TRBD1 (6 bases). Germline assignment: CDR1 SQVTM and CDR2 ANQGSEA. The CDR3 is 11 residues long. V lost 4 bases and J 16 bases, leaving 14 bases between the germline ends. CDR3 protein: CSVVARDTLHF. The CDR3 DNA reads as TGCAGCGTTGTGGCTAGGGACACGCTCCACTTT.

Of note for this clonotype: This sequence may be a read error, since a much larger clone differs from it by one base. J is TRBJ1-1 and V is TRBV5-4; D possibly corresponds to TRBD1 (5 bases). This CDR3 is 14 amino acids long. Trimming removed 0 bases at V and 1 base at J, with 7 bases between. CDR1 SGHNT and CDR2 YYREEE come from the germline V gene (reference sequence). The DNA for the CDR3 is TGTGCCAGCAGCTTGGCCGGGGCGAACACTGAAGCTTTCTTT. This sequence encodes CASSLAGANTEAFF.

This clonotype was observed a handful of times. The rearrangement uses TRBV10-3 and TRBJ2-3, with 15 bases aligning to TRBD2. V was pared by 10 bases and J by 1 base, with 9 bases of the junction left unmatched. The CDR3 is made up of 17 amino acids. Germline V gene sequence: CDR1 ENHRY, CDR2 SYGVKD. For the CDR3, the DNA is TGTGCCAGCGAAGGACTAGCGGGGGGGCGGGGCACAGATACGCAGTATTTT. As protein: CASEGLAGGRGTDTQYF.

The V gene is TRBV9, the J gene TRBJ2-3; D remains unclear. CDR1 and CDR2 (germline): SGDLS, YYNGEE. V lost 3 bases, J lost 6 bases, and 5 bases lay in between. The CDR3 has 11 amino acids. CDR3 coding DNA: TGTGCCAGCAGCGACACGGATACGCAGTATTTT. Residues: CASSDTDTQYF.

The V gene is TRBV20-1, the J gene TRBJ1-1; D unresolved. This CDR3 is 15 amino acids long. Germline CDR1 reads DFQATT; CDR2 reads SNEGSKA (reference sequence). The V end was cut by 0 bases, the J end by 0 bases, with 11 bases between. As DNA, the CDR3 is TGCAGTGCTAGAGATGGGTCCTATATGAACACTGAAGCTTTCTTT. Translated: CSARDGSYMNTEAFF.

In its sample, this clonotype was seen many times. V and J are TRBV19 and TRBJ2-4, with D possibly called TRBD1 or TRBD2 (5 bases each). V lost 1 base and J 8 bases, leaving 9 bases between the germline ends. Germline lookup yields CDR1 LNHDA and CDR2 SQIVND (reference sequence). There are 13 residues in the CDR3. CDR3 amino acids: CASSIGRGDIQYF. CDR3 coding DNA: TGTGCCAGTAGTATAGGGAGAGGGGACATTCAGTACTTC.

The chain combines TRBV9 with TRBJ1-6, with TRBD1 matching over 10 bases. The V and J ends lost 4 bases and 9 bases, in that order; junction bases with no gene match: 10. Germline V gene sequence: CDR1 SGDLS, CDR2 YYNGEE. This CDR3 has 16 residues. The CDR3 reads CASSTQDRGFGSPLHF. The CDR3 nucleotides read TGTGCCAGCAGCACCCAGGACAGGGGGTTTGGTTCACCCCTCCACTTT.

This clonotype was seen at least ten times. The chain combines TRBV29-1 with TRBJ1-2; D is unresolved. The CDR3 runs 12 residues. The V end was cut by 7 bases, the J end by 2 bases, with 11 bases between. Looked up from germline, CDR1 is SQVTM and CDR2 is ANQGSEA. The CDR3 nucleotides are TGCAGCGCTGAGACTAAGAACTATGGCTACACCTTC. Its protein is CSAETKNYGYTF. Full variable domain (outside the CDR3, taken from reference TRBV29-1 and TRBJ1-2): SAVISQKPSRDICQRGTSLTIQCQVDSQVTMMFWYRQQPGQSLTLIATANQGSEATYESGFVIDKFPISRPNLTFSTLTVSNMSPEDSSIYLCSAETKNYGYTFGSGTRLTVV.

This clonotype was counted a few times. The V and J genes are TRBV29-1 and TRBJ2-1, with a weak D call TRBD1 (7 bases). The V gene lost 5 bases and the J gene lost 3 bases, with 11 bases spanning the gap. The V gene's germline CDR1 is SQVTM and CDR2 ANQGSEA. The CDR3 length is 13 residues. CDR3 sequence: CSVQGGHYNEQFF. CDR3 nucleotides: TGCAGCGTTCAGGGGGGCCACTACAATGAGCAGTTCTTC.

This clonotype was observed a few times. One base away lies a much larger clone, so this may be a sequencing read error. This chain connects TRBV12-3 or TRBV12-4 to TRBJ2-5; 8 bases are shared with TRBD2. The length of the CDR3 is 13 residues. Written as DNA, the CDR3 is TGTGCCAGCGGGTTAAGCGGGAGAGAGACCCTGTACTTC. Its translation is CASGLSGRETLYF.

This clonotype was recorded once. The junction and the germline gene differ at one end; a read error may be behind it. V is TRBV7-9 and J is TRBJ1-5, with no clear D. The CDR3 runs 13 residues. Germline CDR1 reads SEHNR; CDR2 reads FQNEAQ (reference sequence). The CDR3 reads CASSSTMGQPQHF. The CDR3 region has the DNA TGCGCCAGCAGCTCAACAATGGGGCAGCCCCAGCATTTT.

This clonotype was seen only a few times. This chain uses TRBV24-1 with TRBJ1-6; D is unclear. This CDR3 is built from 12 residues. Germline V gene lookup returns CDR1 KGHDR and CDR2 SFDVKD. The V gene lost 9 bases and the J gene lost 8 bases, with 10 bases spanning the gap. CDR3 in amino acids: CATSSGDSPLHF. The CDR3 bases are TGTGCCACCTCCTCTGGAGATTCACCCCTCCACTTT.

The rearrangement uses TRBV20-1 and TRBJ2-5; TRBD2 aligns across 8 bases. This CDR3 is 15 amino acids long. CDR1 and CDR2 (germline): DFQATT, SNEGSKA (reference sequence). J lost 5 bases, V lost 0 bases, and 8 bases had no gene match. This CDR3 reads CSARDTTGGHETQYF. Here the CDR3 DNA reads TGCAGTGCTAGAGATACGACGGGGGGGCATGAGACCCAGTACTTC.

This clonotype was observed at least ten times. The J gene is TRBJ1-1, the V gene TRBV6-4; 9 bases align to TRBD1. The CDR3 spans 14 residues. Germline V lookup: CDR1 MRHNA, CDR2 SNTAGT. The junction had 5 bases not matched to a gene; V was cut back by 8 bases and J by 1 base. CDR3 in DNA: TGTGCCAGCTCTCCGGGACAGGGGAACACTGAAGCTTTCTTT. Translated: CASSPGQGNTEAFF.

CDR3 bases: TGTGCCAGCAGCTTAGCTGGGACAGGGAGGAATGAAAAACTGTTTTTT. Translation gives CASSLAGTGRNEKLFF. The chain combines TRBV7-2 with TRBJ1-4, with 9 bases aligning to TRBD1. Germline loops: CDR1 SGHTA, CDR2 FQGNSA. The CDR3 is 16 amino acids. Trimming at V came to 0 bases and at J to 5 bases, leaving 4 bases not matched to a gene.

This clonotype was seen at least ten times. DNA for the CDR3: TGTGCCAGCAGCCCCAAGACAGGGGCAAGGACTGAAGCTTTCTTT. Its protein product is CASSPKTGARTEAFF. This chain uses TRBV7-9 with TRBJ1-1; 8 nucleotides match TRBD1. Germline V gives CDR1 SEHNR, CDR2 FQNEAQ (reference sequence). The CDR3 is 15 amino acids. J gave up 5 bases and V 5 bases, and 10 bases lay outside the gene matches.

A remark on this clonotype: The final CDR3 position lacks the conserved phenylalanine or tryptophan, pointing to a likely read error. No DNA is shown, since the ends of the CDR3 on it are uncertain; the CDR3 is the one TCRdb lists. This chain connects TRBV20-1 to TRBJ2-2; the table names TRBD2, a call not compared with the DNA. Germline V gene lookup returns CDR1 DFQATT and CDR2 SNEGSKA (reference sequence). The CDR3 region is 14 residues in length, termini included. The CDR3: CSAIKREGLGELFS.

The chain uses TRBV5-1 and TRBJ1-2, with D possibly being TRBD1 (6 bases). Germline V gene data show CDR1 as SGHRS and CDR2 as YFSETQ. Trimming stripped 7 bases from V and 2 bases from J, with 15 bases between. The CDR3 spans 14 residues. DNA of the CDR3: TGCGCCAGCGCCTTGGCTGGGGGCAACTATGGCTACACCTTC. Amino acids: CASALAGGNYGYTF.

V usage is TRBV7-2 and J usage is TRBJ2-3; TRBD2 aligns across 8 bases. The V gene end was trimmed by 0 bases and the J gene end by 5 bases; junction bases not matched to a gene: 7. Germline V CDR1 and CDR2: SGHTA, FQGNSA. CDR3 length: 16 residues. CDR3 amino acids: CASSLAGAGAGDTQYF. In nucleotides, the CDR3 is TGTGCCAGCAGCTTAGCCGGAGCGGGAGCAGGAGATACGCAGTATTTT.

Many counts were recorded for this clonotype. The genes are TRBV5-1 and TRBJ2-7; D unclear. Trimming took off 1 base at V and 10 bases at J, with 12 bases between the two ends. The CDR3 has 12 residues. From germline, CDR1 is SGHRS and CDR2 YFSETQ. CDR3 DNA: TGCGCCAGCAGCTTGTCTGAGTCCGCTCAGTACTTC. Protein product: CASSLSESAQYF.